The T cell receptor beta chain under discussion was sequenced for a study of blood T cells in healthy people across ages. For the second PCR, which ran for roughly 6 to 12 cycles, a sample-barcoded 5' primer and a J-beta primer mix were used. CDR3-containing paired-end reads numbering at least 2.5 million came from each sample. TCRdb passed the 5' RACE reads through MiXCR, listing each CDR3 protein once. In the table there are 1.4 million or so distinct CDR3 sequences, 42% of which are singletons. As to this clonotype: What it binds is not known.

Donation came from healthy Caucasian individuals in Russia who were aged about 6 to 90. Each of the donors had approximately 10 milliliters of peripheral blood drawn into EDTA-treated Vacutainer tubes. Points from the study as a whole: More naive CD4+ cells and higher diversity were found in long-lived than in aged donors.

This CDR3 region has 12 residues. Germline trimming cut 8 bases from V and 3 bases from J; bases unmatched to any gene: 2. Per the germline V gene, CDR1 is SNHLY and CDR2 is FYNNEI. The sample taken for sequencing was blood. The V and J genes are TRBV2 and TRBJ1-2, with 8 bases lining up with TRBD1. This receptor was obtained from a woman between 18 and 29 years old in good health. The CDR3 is CASQGQDYGYTF. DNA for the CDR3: TGTGCCAGCCAGGGACAGGACTATGGCTACACCTTC.